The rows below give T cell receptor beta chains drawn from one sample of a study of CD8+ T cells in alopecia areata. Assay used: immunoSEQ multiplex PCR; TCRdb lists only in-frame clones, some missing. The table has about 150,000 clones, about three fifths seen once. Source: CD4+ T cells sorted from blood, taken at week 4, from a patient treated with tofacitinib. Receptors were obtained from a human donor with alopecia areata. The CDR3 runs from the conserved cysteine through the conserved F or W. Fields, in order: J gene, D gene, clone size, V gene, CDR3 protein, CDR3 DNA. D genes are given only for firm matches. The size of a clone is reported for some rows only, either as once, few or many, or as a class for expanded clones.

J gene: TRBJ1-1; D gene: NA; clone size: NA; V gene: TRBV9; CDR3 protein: CASSVAMNTEAFF; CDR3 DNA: TGTGCCAGCAGCGTAGCGATGAACACTGAAGCTTTCTTT
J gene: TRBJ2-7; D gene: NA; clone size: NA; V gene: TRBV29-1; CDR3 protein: CSVLRGASYEQYF; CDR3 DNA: TGCAGCGTCCTCAGGGGGGCATCCTACGAGCAGTACTTC
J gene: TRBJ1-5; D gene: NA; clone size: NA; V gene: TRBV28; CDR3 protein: CASSFDRSNQPQHF; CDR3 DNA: TGTGCCAGCAGTTTCGACAGGAGCAATCAGCCCCAGCATTTT
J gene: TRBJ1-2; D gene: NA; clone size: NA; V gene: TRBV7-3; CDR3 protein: CASSPGAWGGYTF; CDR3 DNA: TGTGCCAGCAGCCCCGGAGCTTGGGGTGGCTACACCTTC
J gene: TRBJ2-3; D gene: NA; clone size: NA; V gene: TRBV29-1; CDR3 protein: CSGARQQSTDTQYF; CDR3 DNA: TGCAGCGGGGCGCGGCAGCAGAGCACAGATACGCAGTATTTT
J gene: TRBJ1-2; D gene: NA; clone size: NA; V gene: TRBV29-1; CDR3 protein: CSVADYGYTF; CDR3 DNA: TGCAGCGTCGCCGACTATGGCTACACCTTC
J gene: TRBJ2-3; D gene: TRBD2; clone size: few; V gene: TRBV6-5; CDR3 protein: CASSGLAGGPVTQYF; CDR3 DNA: TGTGCCAGCAGTGGACTAGCGGGGGGGCCTGTTACGCAGTATTTT
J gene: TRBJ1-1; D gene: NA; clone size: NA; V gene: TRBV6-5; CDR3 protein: CASSHKWGLDTEAFF; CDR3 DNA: TGTGCCAGCAGCCATAAATGGGGGTTGGACACTGAAGCTTTCTTT
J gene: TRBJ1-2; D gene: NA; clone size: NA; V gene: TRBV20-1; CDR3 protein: CSARDLYGYTF; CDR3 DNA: TGCAGTGCTAGAGATCTTTATGGCTACACCTTC
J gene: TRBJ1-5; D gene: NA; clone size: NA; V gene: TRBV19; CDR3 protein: CASSIGTNQPQHF; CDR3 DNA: TGTGCCAGTAGTATAGGTACGAATCAGCCCCAGCATTTT
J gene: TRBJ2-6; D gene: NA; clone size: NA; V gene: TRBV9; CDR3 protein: CASSFPGANVLTF; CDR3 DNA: TGTGCCAGCAGCTTCCCTGGGGCCAACGTCCTGACTTTC
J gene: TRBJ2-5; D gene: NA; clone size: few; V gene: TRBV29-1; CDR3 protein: CSVGHGVGETQYF; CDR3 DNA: TGCAGCGTTGGTCATGGAGTCGGGGAGACCCAGTACTTC
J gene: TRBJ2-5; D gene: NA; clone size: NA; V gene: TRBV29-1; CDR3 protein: CSVATAGETQYF; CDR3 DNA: TGCAGCGTCGCTACGGCGGGAGAGACCCAGTACTTC
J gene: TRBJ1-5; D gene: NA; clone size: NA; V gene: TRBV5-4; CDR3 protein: CASSLESGWEPQHF; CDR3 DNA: TGTGCCAGCAGCTTGGAGTCAGGGTGGGAGCCCCAGCATTTT
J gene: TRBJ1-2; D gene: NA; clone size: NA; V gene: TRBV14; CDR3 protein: CASSLATRFYGYTF; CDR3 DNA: TGTGCCAGCAGCCTCGCGACAAGATTCTATGGCTACACCTTC
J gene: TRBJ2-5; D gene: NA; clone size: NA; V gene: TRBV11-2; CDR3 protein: CASSAAGETQYF; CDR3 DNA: TGTGCCAGCAGCGCCGCGGGGGAGACCCAGTACTTC
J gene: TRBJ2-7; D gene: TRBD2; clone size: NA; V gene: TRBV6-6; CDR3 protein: CATRTSGDYEQYF; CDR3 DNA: TGTGCCACCAGGACTAGCGGGGACTACGAGCAGTACTTC
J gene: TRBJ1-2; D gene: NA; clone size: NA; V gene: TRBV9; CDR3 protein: CASSAGSPNYGYTF; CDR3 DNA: TGTGCCAGCAGCGCGGGGAGTCCTAACTATGGCTACACCTTC
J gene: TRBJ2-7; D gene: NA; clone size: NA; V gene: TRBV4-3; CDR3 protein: CASSQDRWMDEQYF; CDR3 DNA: TGCGCCAGCAGCCAAGATCGCTGGATGGACGAGCAGTACTTC
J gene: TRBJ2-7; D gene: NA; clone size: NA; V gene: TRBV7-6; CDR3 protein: CASSLGQGGEQYF; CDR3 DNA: TGTGCCAGCAGCTTAGGGCAGGGTGGCGAGCAGTACTTC
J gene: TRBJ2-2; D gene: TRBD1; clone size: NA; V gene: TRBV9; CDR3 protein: CASSVAGPGGGGELFF; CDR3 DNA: TGTGCCAGCAGCGTAGCAGGTCCAGGGGGCGGAGGGGAGCTGTTTTTT
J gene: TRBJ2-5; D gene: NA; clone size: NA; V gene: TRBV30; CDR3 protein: CAWRQGGETQYF; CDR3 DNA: TGTGCCTGGAGGCAGGGGGGCGAGACCCAGTACTTC
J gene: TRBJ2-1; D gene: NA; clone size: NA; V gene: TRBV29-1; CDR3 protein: CSVEDPGAPGGFF; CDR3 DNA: TGCAGCGTTGAAGACCCCGGGGCGCCGGGCGGGTTCTTC
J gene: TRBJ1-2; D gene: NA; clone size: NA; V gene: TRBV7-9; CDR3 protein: CASSSWTGTHEWGYTF; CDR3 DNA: TGTGCCAGCAGCTCTTGGACCGGGACCCACGAGTGGGGCTACACCTTC
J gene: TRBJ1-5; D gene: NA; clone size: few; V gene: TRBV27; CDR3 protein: CASSLSRNQPQHF; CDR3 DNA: TGTGCCAGCAGTTTATCGAGGAATCAGCCCCAGCATTTT
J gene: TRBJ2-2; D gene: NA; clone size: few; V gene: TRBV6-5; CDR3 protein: CASNFGGELFF; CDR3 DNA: TGTGCCAGCAATTTTGGCGGGGAGCTGTTTTTT
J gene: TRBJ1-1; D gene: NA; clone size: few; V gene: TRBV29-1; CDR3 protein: CSARRGEGTEAFF; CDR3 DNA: TGCAGCGCCAGAAGGGGGGAAGGGACTGAAGCTTTCTTT
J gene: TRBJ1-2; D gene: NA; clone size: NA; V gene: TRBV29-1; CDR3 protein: CSVEGGPASYTF; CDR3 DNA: TGCAGCGTTGAAGGTGGGCCGGCGAGCTACACCTTC
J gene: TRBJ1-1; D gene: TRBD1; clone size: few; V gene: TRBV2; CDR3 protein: CASNQDRERPEAFF; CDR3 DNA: TGTGCCAGCAATCAGGACAGGGAACGGCCTGAAGCTTTCTTT
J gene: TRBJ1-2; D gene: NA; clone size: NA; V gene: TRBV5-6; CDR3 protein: CASSLISEIYGYTF; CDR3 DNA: TGTGCCAGCAGCTTGATCTCAGAGATCTATGGCTACACCTTC
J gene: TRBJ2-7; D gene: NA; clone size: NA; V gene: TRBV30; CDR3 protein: CASHQGGYEQYF; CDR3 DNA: TGTGCCAGCCACCAGGGGGGCTACGAGCAGTACTTC
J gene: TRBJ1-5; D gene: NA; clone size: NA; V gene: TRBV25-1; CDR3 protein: CASSEGASQANQPQHF; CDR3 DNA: TGTGCCAGCAGTGAAGGTGCCTCACAGGCGAATCAGCCCCAGCATTTT
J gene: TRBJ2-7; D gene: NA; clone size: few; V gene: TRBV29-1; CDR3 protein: CSVFLDTLGNEQYF; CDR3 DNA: TGCAGCGTCTTCCTGGACACCTTGGGGAACGAGCAGTACTTC
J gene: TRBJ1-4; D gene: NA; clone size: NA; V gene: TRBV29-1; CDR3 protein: CSVEDLGRDEKLFF; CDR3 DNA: TGCAGCGTTGAAGATTTAGGTCGGGATGAAAAACTGTTTTTT
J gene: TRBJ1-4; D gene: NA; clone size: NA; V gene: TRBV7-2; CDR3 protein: CASSPTSTGGTQEKLFF; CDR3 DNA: TGTGCCAGCAGCCCAACTTCGACAGGCGGAACGCAGGAAAAACTGTTTTTT
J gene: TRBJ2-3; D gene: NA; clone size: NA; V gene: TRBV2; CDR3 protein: CASSDVVTDTQYF; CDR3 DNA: TGTGCCAGCAGTGACGTAGTCACAGATACGCAGTATTTT
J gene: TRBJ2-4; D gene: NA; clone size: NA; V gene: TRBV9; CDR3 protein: CASSPGHEVNIQYF; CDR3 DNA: TGTGCCAGCAGCCCTGGCCACGAGGTCAACATTCAGTACTTC
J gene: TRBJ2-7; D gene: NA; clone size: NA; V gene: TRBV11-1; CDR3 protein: CASSPRQAAYEQYF; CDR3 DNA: TGTGCCAGCAGCCCTCGACAGGCGGCCTACGAGCAGTACTTC
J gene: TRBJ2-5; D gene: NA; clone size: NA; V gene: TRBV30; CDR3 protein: CAWKRQGQETQYF; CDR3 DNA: TGTGCCTGGAAAAGGCAGGGGCAAGAGACCCAGTACTTC
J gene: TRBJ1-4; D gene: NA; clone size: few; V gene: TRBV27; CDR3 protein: CASSSGGATNEKLFF; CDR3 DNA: TGTGCCAGCAGTTCGGGCGGGGCGACTAATGAAAAACTGTTTTTT
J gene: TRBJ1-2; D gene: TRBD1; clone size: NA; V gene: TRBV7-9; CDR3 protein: CASSFDSDRSPSGYTF; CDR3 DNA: TGTGCCAGCAGCTTCGATTCGGACAGGAGCCCCTCTGGCTACACCTTC
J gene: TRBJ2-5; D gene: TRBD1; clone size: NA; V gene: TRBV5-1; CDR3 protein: CASGQGILGETQYF; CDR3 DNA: TGCGCCAGTGGACAGGGCATCTTAGGAGAGACCCAGTACTTC
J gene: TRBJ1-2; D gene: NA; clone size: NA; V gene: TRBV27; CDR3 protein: CASSLSLGDLSNYGYTF; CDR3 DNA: TGTGCCAGCAGTCTATCCCTGGGGGACCTTTCGAACTATGGCTACACCTTC
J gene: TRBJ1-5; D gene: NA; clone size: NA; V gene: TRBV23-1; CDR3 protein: CASSQSGDKGNQPQHF; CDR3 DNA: TGCGCCAGCAGTCAATCCGGGGACAAGGGGAATCAGCCCCAGCATTTT
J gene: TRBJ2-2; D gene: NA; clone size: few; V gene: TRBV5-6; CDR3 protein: CASSRMGRVVTGELFF; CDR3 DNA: TGTGCCAGCAGCCGAATGGGCAGGGTGGTCACCGGGGAGCTGTTTTTT
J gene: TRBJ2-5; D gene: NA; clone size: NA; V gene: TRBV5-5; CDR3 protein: CASSLSPNMEETQYF; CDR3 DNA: TGTGCCAGCAGCTTGTCCCCTAACATGGAAGAGACCCAGTACTTC
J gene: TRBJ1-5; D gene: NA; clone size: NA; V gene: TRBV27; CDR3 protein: CASSLSQGEGQPQHF; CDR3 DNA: TGTGCCAGCAGTTTATCTCAAGGGGAGGGTCAGCCCCAGCATTTT
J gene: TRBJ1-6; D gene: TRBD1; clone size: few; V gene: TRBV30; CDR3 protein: CAWSPGQGNSPLHF; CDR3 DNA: TGTGCCTGGAGCCCGGGACAGGGGAATTCACCCCTCCACTTT
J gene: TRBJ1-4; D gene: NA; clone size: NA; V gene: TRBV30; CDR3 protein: CAWLHQGNEKLFF; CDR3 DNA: TGTGCCTGGCTCCACCAGGGGAATGAAAAACTGTTTTTT
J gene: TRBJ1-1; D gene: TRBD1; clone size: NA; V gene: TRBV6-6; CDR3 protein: CASSSGTGALNTEAFF; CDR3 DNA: TGTGCCAGCAGTTCCGGGACAGGGGCGCTGAACACTGAAGCTTTCTTT
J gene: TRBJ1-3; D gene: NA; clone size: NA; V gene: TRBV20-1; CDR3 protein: CSASWGNTIYF; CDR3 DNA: TGCAGTGCTAGTTGGGGAAACACCATATATTTT
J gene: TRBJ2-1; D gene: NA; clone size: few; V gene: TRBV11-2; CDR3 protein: CASSLSRTNNEQFF; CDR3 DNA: TGTGCCAGCAGCTTAAGTAGGACGAACAATGAGCAGTTCTTC
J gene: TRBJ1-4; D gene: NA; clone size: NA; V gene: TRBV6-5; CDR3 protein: CASGQHEKLFF; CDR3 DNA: TGTGCCAGCGGACAGCATGAAAAACTGTTTTTT
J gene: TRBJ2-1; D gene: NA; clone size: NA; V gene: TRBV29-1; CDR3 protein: CSAGLSIHYNEQFF; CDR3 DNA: TGCAGCGCAGGGCTCTCAATACACTACAATGAGCAGTTCTTC
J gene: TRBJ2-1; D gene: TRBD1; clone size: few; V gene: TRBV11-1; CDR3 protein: CASSLAWGQDNEQFF; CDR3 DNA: TGTGCCAGCAGCTTAGCCTGGGGACAGGACAATGAGCAGTTCTTC
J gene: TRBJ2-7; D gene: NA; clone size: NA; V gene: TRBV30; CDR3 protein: CAWTAQGSSYEQYF; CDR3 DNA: TGTGCCTGGACCGCACAGGGCTCCTCCTACGAGCAGTACTTC
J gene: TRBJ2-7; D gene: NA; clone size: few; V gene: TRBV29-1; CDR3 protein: CSCRGHRANEQYF; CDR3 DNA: TGCAGTTGTCGGGGGCATAGGGCAAACGAGCAGTACTTC
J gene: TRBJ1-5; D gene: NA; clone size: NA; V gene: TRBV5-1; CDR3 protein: CASSLGGVGQPQHF; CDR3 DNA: TGCGCCAGCAGCTTGGGGGGTGTTGGGCAGCCCCAGCATTTT
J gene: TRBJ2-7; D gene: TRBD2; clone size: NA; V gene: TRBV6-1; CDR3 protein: CASSAPGTSSGEQYF; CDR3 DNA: TGTGCCAGCAGTGCCCCCGGGACTAGTAGTGGGGAGCAGTACTTC